This T cell receptor beta chain is drawn from a study of CD8 T cells in Susac syndrome. As for the study in general: When blood was drawn, the patients with Susac syndrome were therapy-naive, on corticosteroids, or on intravenous immunoglobulin alone. Study-level points and caveats: TCR sequencing and HLA analysis covered a relatively small number of individuals.

RNA was extracted with the RNeasy kit, and a quantity of roughly 0.5 to 1 ug was reverse transcribed using random hexamers. Using its own MiXCR run on the immunoSEQ multiplex PCR reads, TCRdb lists one record per CDR3 protein. The data show more than 150,000 distinct CDR3 sequences, 95% seen once. V gave up 2 bases and J gave up 9 bases, with 14 bases separating them. The CDR3 loop spans 15 amino acids. CDR1 and CDR2 from the germline V gene are LNHNV and YYDKDF (reference sequence). A note on this clonotype: Its antigen is unidentified.

The specimen sequenced was CD4+ T cells from PBMCs. V usage is TRBV15 and J usage is TRBJ1-6; D possibly corresponds to TRBD1 (6 bases). This TCR was recovered from a human donor with Susac syndrome. The CDR3 loop is CATSRPGTIGSPLHF. The CDR3 DNA is TGTGCCACCAGCAGACCCGGGACAATCGGTTCACCCCTCCACTTT.